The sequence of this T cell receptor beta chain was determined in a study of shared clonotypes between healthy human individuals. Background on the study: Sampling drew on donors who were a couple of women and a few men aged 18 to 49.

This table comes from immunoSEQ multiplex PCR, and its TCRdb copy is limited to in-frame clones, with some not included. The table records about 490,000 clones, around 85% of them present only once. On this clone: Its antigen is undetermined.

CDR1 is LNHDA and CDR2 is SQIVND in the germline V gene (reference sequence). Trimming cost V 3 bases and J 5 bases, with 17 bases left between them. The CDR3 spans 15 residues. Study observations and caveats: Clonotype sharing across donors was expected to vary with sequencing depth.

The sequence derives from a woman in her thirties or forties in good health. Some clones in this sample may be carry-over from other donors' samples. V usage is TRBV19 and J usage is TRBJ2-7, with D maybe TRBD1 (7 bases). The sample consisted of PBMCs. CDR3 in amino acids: CASSMSRQGGDEQYF. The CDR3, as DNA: TGTGCCAGTAGTATGTCCCGCCAGGGGGGCGACGAGCAGTACTTC.